The rows below give T cell receptor beta chains drawn from one sample of a study of sequential checkpoint blockade in melanoma. Produced via immunoSEQ multiplex PCR; TCRdb's table is partial and in-frame only. Seen here are fewer than 4,500 clones, 15% to 20% observed once, and the top ten hold about 15%. Sequenced material: tumor tissue (inferred from file names), taken from a patient given nivolumab and ipilimumab in sequence. All receptors derive from a human donor with melanoma. Each CDR3 is given with its conserved first and last residue. The D gene is left open where the match is weak. For some rows the clone size is stated as once, few or many, or as a class when expanded; others skip it.

>TRBV9|.|TRBJ2-5|.
CASREGMGAQYF
>TRBV6-8|.|TRBJ2-7|few
CASLNSEPPYEQYF
>TRBV11-3|.|TRBJ2-2|medium-sized
CASSSMDGNTGELFF
>TRBV30|.|TRBJ1-2|.
CAWPKEGECGYTF
>TRBV11-3|.|TRBJ2-7|medium-sized
CASSSQLVGGEQYF
>TRBV19|.|TRBJ1-2|.
CASSISRLPNYGYTF
>TRBV11-3|.|TRBJ1-1|medium-sized
CASSSPGLGDREAFF
>TRBV4-1|.|TRBJ2-1|few
CASSQGEGEAYNEQFF
>TRBV6-8|TRBD1|TRBJ1-2|medium-sized
CASSYSALTGDGYTF
>TRBV19|.|TRBJ2-2|few
CASSIQVPSGELFF
>TRBV18|.|TRBJ2-7|.
CASSPGDGGFYEQYF
>TRBV11-3|TRBD1|TRBJ2-1|medium-sized
CASSPDRDVNEQFF
>TRBV6-8|TRBD2|TRBJ2-7|medium-sized
CVHLPFFSSSGSSYEQYF
>TRBV6-8|.|TRBJ2-1|few
CASSSLAESNEQFF
>TRBV19|.|TRBJ2-4|.
CASSLGREDIQYF